These 21 T cell receptor beta chains were sequenced from one sample in a study of technical replicates of blood from a few donors. Using immunoSEQ multiplex PCR, the repertoire was profiled, and TCRdb retains in-frame clones only, with some absent. The sample lists about 88,000 clones; just under 95% were seen once. Sequencing was performed on T cells isolated from PBMCs. The source of these receptors is a human donor in good health.

This chain links TRBV19 with TRBJ1-2, with a weak D call TRBD1 (6 bases). The CDR3 sequence is 14 residues long. Trimming took 8 bases from V and 7 from J, leaving 20 bases between them. Germline-derived CDR1 and CDR2 are LNHDA and SQIVND (reference sequence). The CDR3 coding sequence is TGTGCCAGTTCTACAGGGCCGTTAGGGTTTGGCTACACCTTC. It translates to CASSTGPLGFGYTF.

The chain uses TRBV6-5 and TRBJ1-2; 7 nucleotides align to TRBD1. This CDR3 is 13 amino acids long. V lost 6 bases and J lost 4; bases outside the gene matches: 5. In germline, CDR1 is MNHEY, CDR2 SVGAGI. CDR3 sequence reads: CASRPGGLYGYTF. The DNA for the CDR3 is TGTGCCAGCAGACCAGGGGGGCTCTATGGCTACACCTTC.

V and J are TRBV19 and TRBJ2-7; D is perhaps TRBD1 (5 bases). The V end was cut by 5 bases, the J end by 2 bases, with 13 bases between. The CDR3 is 14 residues long. CDR1 is LNHDA, CDR2 SQIVND, per germline (reference sequence). This CDR3 reads CASSATGQTYEQYF. CDR3 bases: TGTGCCAGTAGTGCCACAGGACAAACCTACGAGCAGTACTTC.

The chain has TRBV5-4 and TRBJ2-3; D unresolved. V lost 0 bases to trimming and J lost 6 bases, with 14 bases between them. CDR1 is SGHNT and CDR2 is YYREEE in the germline V gene (reference sequence). The CDR3 covers 15 residues. The chain's CDR3 is CASSLVGATRDTQYF. As DNA, the CDR3 is TGTGCCAGCAGCTTGGTGGGCGCTACCCGGGATACGCAGTATTTT.

The V call is TRBV10-2, the J call TRBJ2-7; tentative D call: TRBD2 (6 bases). The ends were cut back, 2 bases at V and 3 bases at J, with 20 bases in the middle. The CDR3 is 17 amino acids. Germline V gene lookup returns CDR1 WSHSY and CDR2 SAAADI. The CDR3 is CASSEPYGGVQNYEQYF. CDR3 bases: TGCGCCAGCAGTGAGCCTTACGGAGGGGTACAAAACTACGAGCAGTACTTC.

This chain links TRBV7-8 with TRBJ2-7; TRBD2 aligns across 10 bases. Germline V lookup: CDR1 SGHVS, CDR2 FQNEAQ. The CDR3 covers 15 residues. V lost 1 base, J lost 2 bases, and 2 bases stayed unmatched. The CDR3 region is CASSLVSGGAYEQYF. In DNA, the CDR3 is TGTGCCAGCAGCTTAGTGAGCGGGGGGGCCTACGAGCAGTACTTC.

The genes are TRBV7-8 and TRBJ2-7; no firm D call. Germline CDR1 SGHVS, CDR2 FQNEAQ. This CDR3 spans 15 amino acids. Between the trimmed V and J ends, which lost 5 bases and 6 bases, there was a span of 20 bases. Here the CDR3 DNA reads TGTGCCAGCAGCCCCCTGACATGGATCCCGTTCGAGCAGTACTTC. Encoded protein: CASSPLTWIPFEQYF.

The chain links TRBV7-9 to TRBJ1-5, with TRBD1 identical over 11 bases. Trimming at V came to 5 bases and at J to 6 bases, leaving 6 bases not matched to a gene. The germline V gene has CDR1 SEHNR and CDR2 FQNEAQ (reference sequence). CDR3 size: 15 residues. For the CDR3, the DNA is TGTGCCAGCAGCCCTGCCGGGACAGGGGGTCAGCCCCAGCATTTT. Translating gives CASSPAGTGGQPQHF. Full variable domain (outside the CDR3, taken from reference TRBV7-9 and TRBJ1-5): DTGVSQNPRHKITKRGQNVTFRCDPISEHNRLYWYRQTLGQGPEFLTYFQNEAQLEKSRLLSDRFSAERPKGSFSTLEIQRTEQGDSAMYLCASSPAGTGGQPQHFGDGTRLSIL.

For the CDR3, the DNA is TGTGCCAGCAGTTTACCCAACAATGAGCAGTTCTTC. This gives the protein CASSLPNNEQFF. The chain is built from TRBV27 and TRBJ2-1; no clear D gene. The length of the CDR3 is 12 residues. V gave up 2 bases and J gave up 5 bases, with 4 bases separating them. The germline V gene encodes CDR1 MNHEY and CDR2 SMNVEV (reference sequence).

This rearrangement joins TRBV27 to TRBJ2-5; TRBD2 matches at 14 bases. CDR3 length: 15 residues. Losses at the gene ends were 6 bases for V and 1 base for J; bases not matched to a gene: 1. Per the germline V gene, CDR1 is MNHEY and CDR2 is SMNVEV (reference sequence). CDR3 sequence reads: CASRTSGGVQETQYF. The CDR3 DNA follows: TGTGCCAGCAGGACTAGCGGGGGGGTCCAAGAGACCCAGTACTTC.

The chain combines TRBV5-5 with TRBJ1-6, with TRBD1 as a possible D gene (5 bases). V was clipped by 4 bases and J by 6 bases, with 17 bases between them. CDR1 is SGHKS, CDR2 YYEKEE, per germline (reference sequence). CDR3 length equals 16 residues. The CDR3 sequence is CASSPFPREPNSPLHF. The CDR3 region has the DNA TGTGCCAGCAGCCCCTTCCCCAGGGAACCTAATTCACCCCTCCACTTT. Variable domain in full (rest from reference TRBV5-5 and TRBJ1-6): DAGVTQSPTHLIKTRGQQVTLRCSPISGHKSVSWYQQVLGQGPQFIFQYYEKEERGRGNFPDRFSARQFPNYSSELNVNALLLGDSALYLCASSPFPREPNSPLHFGNGTRLTVT.

The chain uses TRBV19 and TRBJ2-1; possible D gene TRBD2, 6 bases. Germline CDR1 and CDR2: LNHDA and SQIVND (reference sequence). V shed 6 bases and J shed 6 bases, with 12 bases lying between them. The CDR3 covers 13 residues. CDR3 protein: CASSPTSSNEQFF. CDR3 DNA: TGTGCCAGTAGCCCAACTAGCAGCAATGAGCAGTTCTTC.

This chain uses TRBV7-2 with TRBJ1-1; D gene ambiguous. V lost 1 base to trimming and J lost 7 bases, with 10 bases between them. The germline V gene encodes CDR1 SGHTA and CDR2 FQGNSA. There are 13 residues in the CDR3. The CDR3 DNA reads TGTGCCAGCAGCTTAGTGAACGGTCATGAAGCTTTCTTT. Protein product: CASSLVNGHEAFF. Filled out from reference TRBV7-2 and TRBJ1-1, the complete variable domain reads GAGVSQSPSNKVTEKGKDVELRCDPISGHTALYWYRQSLGQGLEFLIYFQGNSAPDKSGLPSDRFSAERTGGSVSTLTIQRTQQEDSAVYLCASSLVNGHEAFFGQGTRLTVV.

The chain uses TRBV2 and TRBJ2-1, with 12 bases aligning to TRBD2. J was trimmed by 5 bases and V by 6 bases; bases with no gene match: 2. The CDR3 covers 14 residues. CDR1 is SNHLY, CDR2 FYNNEI, per germline. The CDR3 here is CASSRLAGDNEQFF. The CDR3, as DNA: TGTGCCAGCAGCCGACTAGCGGGGGACAATGAGCAGTTCTTC.

This clone showed up many times. The rearrangement uses TRBV5-4 and TRBJ2-1; maybe TRBD1 (6 bases). V was shortened by 2 bases and J by 7 bases, with 10 bases between the two germline ends. Germline V gene lookup returns CDR1 SGHNT and CDR2 YYREEE (reference sequence). The CDR3 consists of 13 residues. The CDR3 region is CASSFTGMNEQFF. CDR3 nucleotides: TGTGCCAGCAGCTTTACAGGGATGAATGAGCAGTTCTTC.

This clone appeared once. This rearrangement joins TRBV11-2 to TRBJ2-7, with a weak D call TRBD2 (7 bases). The CDR3 length is 15 residues. Deletions cut 6 bases from V and 7 bases from J, with 22 bases between. The germline V gene encodes CDR1 SGHAT and CDR2 FQNNGV. This chain's CDR3 is CASRSIMGGGSEQYF. CDR3 coding DNA: TGTGCCAGCAGATCAATTATGGGCGGGGGCTCAGAGCAGTACTTC.

The CDR3 nucleotides read TGTGCCAGTAGTATAGGGGGCGCACAAGCAGGGCAGTACTTC. Its translation is CASSIGGAQAGQYF. The chain is built from TRBV19 and TRBJ2-7; perhaps TRBD1 as D (5 bases). This CDR3 region has 14 residues. Germline V lookup: CDR1 LNHDA, CDR2 SQIVND (reference sequence). V lost 1 base to trimming and J lost 9 bases, with 16 bases between them.

The J gene is TRBJ2-3, the V gene TRBV27; the D is unclear. There are 13 residues in the CDR3. V was shortened by 6 bases and J by 0 bases, with 7 bases between the two germline ends. From germline, CDR1 is MNHEY and CDR2 SMNVEV (reference sequence). This chain's CDR3 is CASSLGSTDTQYF. CDR3 DNA: TGTGCCAGCAGCCTAGGTAGCACAGATACGCAGTATTTT.

In its sample, this clone was seen once. V gene TRBV30 combines with J gene TRBJ1-2; 10 nucleotides match TRBD1. The V gene end was trimmed by 1 base and the J gene end by 4 bases; junction bases not matched to a gene: 3. The CDR3 covers 14 residues. Germline loops: CDR1 GTSNPN, CDR2 SVGIG (reference sequence). CDR3 bases: TGTGCCTGGAGTGGACAGGGGGCGGTCTATGGCTACACCTTC. Protein: CAWSGQGAVYGYTF.

The V gene is TRBV25-1, the J gene TRBJ1-2; 8 bases fit TRBD1. The CDR3 runs to 12 residues. V lost 6 bases and J lost 5; bases outside the gene matches: 2. From germline, CDR1 is MGHDK and CDR2 SYGVNS. Here the CDR3 DNA reads TGTGCCAGCAGCAGGGGGCCTTATGGCTACACCTTC. Translation: CASSRGPYGYTF.

The chain has TRBV5-1 and TRBJ2-1, with TRBD2 matching 13 bases. The trim removed 3 bases at V and 5 bases at J, leaving 5 bases unmatched. CDR3 length: 16 residues. The V gene's germline CDR1 is SGHRS and CDR2 YFSETQ. The CDR3 spells CASSSTGLAGDNEQFF. The DNA for the CDR3 is TGCGCCAGCAGCTCCACCGGACTAGCGGGAGACAATGAGCAGTTCTTC.